The next 10 T cell receptor beta chains were all read from a single sample in a study of blood T cell repertoires in COVID-19. Sequencing used immunoSEQ multiplex PCR; TCRdb keeps in-frame clones, though not all of them. This sample carries over 200,000 clones, about 90% of them seen once, and the ten largest clones take under 2.5%. Sequencing input: peripheral blood. All receptors derive from a man aged 40-55 years with active or convalescent COVID-19.

This rearrangement joins TRBV10-2 to TRBJ2-3, with 16 nucleotides matching TRBD2. V shed 4 bases and J 0 bases; nucleotides not matched to a gene: 10. The CDR3 spans 20 residues. Germline CDR1 and CDR2: WSHSY and SAAADI. As DNA, the CDR3 is TGCGCCAGCAGTGGCTGGGGACTAGCGGGAGGGGGGCCTAGCACAGATACGCAGTATTTT. Its translation is CASSGWGLAGGGPSTDTQYF.

This chain joins TRBV2 and TRBJ1-2; D possibly corresponds to TRBD1 (5 bases). The V end was cut by 6 bases, the J end by 2 bases, with 10 bases between. The CDR3 spans 13 residues. The germline gives CDR1 SNHLY, CDR2 FYNNEI. The CDR3 loop reads CASRRDSNYGYTF. The CDR3 DNA sequence: TGTGCCAGCAGGAGAGACAGCAACTATGGCTACACCTTC.

The rearrangement uses TRBV29-1 and TRBJ1-2; the match to TRBD1 covers 9 bases. The CDR3 is made up of 18 amino acids. In germline, CDR1 is SQVTM, CDR2 ANQGSEA. J was trimmed by 3 bases and V by 5 bases; bases with no gene match: 19. This CDR3 is CSVPGSGIGTGTHYGYTF. The CDR3 DNA sequence: TGCAGCGTTCCCGGGTCAGGGATAGGGACAGGGACCCACTATGGCTACACCTTC.

The rearrangement links TRBV2 to TRBJ1-1; D unresolved. Germline V gene sequence: CDR1 SNHLY, CDR2 FYNNEI. The CDR3 is 14 amino acids. The V end lost 10 bases, the J end lost 0 bases, and 15 bases lay between the germline ends. CDR3 sequence: CATIGSSMNTEAFF. In nucleotides, the CDR3 is TGTGCCACCATCGGGAGCTCAATGAACACTGAAGCTTTCTTT.

V is TRBV27 and J is TRBJ2-3; TRBD2 matches at 9 bases. This CDR3 has 16 amino acids. Germline CDR1 and CDR2: MNHEY and SMNVEV (reference sequence). The junction had 11 bases not matched to a gene; V was cut back by 4 bases and J by 6 bases. CDR3 in DNA: TGTGCCAGCAGTTACCAGCGGGGGGCCGGGATGGATACGCAGTATTTT. Translated, it gives CASSYQRGAGMDTQYF.

This rearrangement joins TRBV5-1 to TRBJ1-2, with 10 bases aligning to TRBD1. This CDR3 spans 14 amino acids. V lost 4 bases and J lost 4; bases outside the gene matches: 4. From germline, CDR1 is SGHRS and CDR2 YFSETQ. Here the CDR3 DNA reads TGCGCCAGCAGCACCAGGACAGGGGGCTATGGCTACACCTTC. Amino acids: CASSTRTGGYGYTF.

J is TRBJ2-3 and V is TRBV4-1, with TRBD1 matching over 7 bases. The V gene's germline CDR1 is MGHRA and CDR2 YSYEKL. This CDR3 has 14 residues. V gave up 4 bases and J gave up 4 bases; unmatched junction bases: 5. The CDR3 loop is CASSRTGAADTQYF. Here the CDR3 DNA reads TGCGCCAGCAGCCGTACAGGGGCCGCAGATACGCAGTATTTT.

This sequence joins TRBV9 and TRBJ1-6, with 8 bases lining up with TRBD1. This CDR3 contains 15 residues. CDR1 is SGDLS, CDR2 YYNGEE, per germline. Trimming took 3 bases from V and 10 from J; bases not matched to a gene: 9. This CDR3 reads CASSARTGQGSPLHF. CDR3 bases: TGTGCCAGCAGCGCCAGGACAGGGCAGGGATCACCCCTCCACTTT.

This chain connects TRBV6-6 to TRBJ1-6, with unresolved D. CDR3 size: 17 residues. CDR1 and CDR2 (germline): MNHNY, SVGAGI (reference sequence). V lost 5 bases and J lost 0, with 14 bases in between. This CDR3 reads CASSPRMRGSYNSPLHF. CDR3 sequence (DNA): TGTGCCAGCAGTCCGCGGATGAGAGGCTCCTATAATTCACCCCTCCACTTT.

V is TRBV5-1 and J is TRBJ2-4; possibly TRBD2 for D (5 bases). Trimming removed 1 base at V and 8 bases at J, with 10 bases between. There are 13 residues in the CDR3. Germline V gene lookup returns CDR1 SGHRS and CDR2 YFSETQ. The CDR3 is CASSLTVRDIQYF. CDR3 nucleotide sequence: TGCGCCAGCAGCTTGACCGTGAGGGACATTCAGTACTTC.